Listed below are T cell receptor beta chains from one sample, sequenced in a study of blood T cells in healthy people across ages. One entry per CDR3 protein results from TCRdb running MiXCR on the 5' RACE reads. The sample lists around 620,000 distinct CDR3 sequences, 25% to 30% seen once, with 15% to 20% in the top ten. The sample comprised blood. All receptors derive from a woman between 70 and 85 years old in good health. Each CDR3 is given with its conserved first and last residue. A D gene is named only where the DNA matches it firmly. The size of a clone is reported for some rows only, either as once, few or many, or as a class for expanded clones.

j_gene,d_gene,abundance,v_gene,CDR3nt,CDR3aa
TRBJ2-3,NA,NA,TRBV20-1,TGCAGTGCTAGAGTTGCAGGGACGATAGATACGCAGTATTTT,CSARVAGTIDTQYF
TRBJ2-4,TRBD1,few,TRBV6-1,TGTGCCAGCAGTGGCCGGACAGGGGGACTAGCCAAAAACATTCAGTACTTC,CASSGRTGGLAKNIQYF
TRBJ1-2,TRBD1,NA,TRBV5-1,TGCGCCAGCAGCTTGCCGGAGGACAGGTCGGGAGGCTACACCTTC,CASSLPEDRSGGYTF
TRBJ2-5,NA,few,TRBV18,TGTGCCAGCTCACCAAAGCTCGAGACCCAGTACTTC,CASSPKLETQYF
TRBJ1-2,NA,few,TRBV3-1,TGTGCCAGCAGCCGTGACCTCTATGGCTACACCTTC,CASSRDLYGYTF
TRBJ1-6,TRBD1,once,TRBV7-8,TGTGCCAGCAGCCAATCGGGACAGGGGAATTCACCCCTCCACTTT,CASSQSGQGNSPLHF
TRBJ1-3,NA,few,TRBV9,TGTGCCAGCAGCGCTTGGGGAGGCACCATATATTTT,CASSAWGGTIYF
TRBJ2-7,TRBD1,few,TRBV24-1,TGTGCCACCAGTTCTGACAGGGACCACGAGCAGTACTTC,CATSSDRDHEQYF
TRBJ2-7,NA,few,TRBV20-1,TGCAGTGCTAGATTAGGCGGGACGTACGAGCAGTACTTC,CSARLGGTYEQYF
TRBJ2-3,NA,many,TRBV4-3,TGCGCCAGCAGCTTGGGGGGCGGGCACGCAGATACGCAGTATTTT,CASSLGGGHADTQYF
TRBJ2-5,TRBD2,once,TRBV20-1,TGCAGTGCCCCTCGGGGGGGAGAGACCCAGTACTTC,CSAPRGGETQYF
TRBJ2-7,TRBD2,NA,TRBV15,TGTGCCACCAGCCGGGGGCGGGGGGGTCTCAAGGAGCGGCAGTACTTC,CATSRGRGGLKERQYF
TRBJ2-5,TRBD2,few,TRBV2,TGTGCCAGCAGTGACCCCGGACTAGCGGGGGGAATCCAAGAGACCCAGTACTTC,CASSDPGLAGGIQETQYF
TRBJ2-3,NA,NA,TRBV29-1,TGCAGCGTGGGAAGCGCCACAGATACGCAGTATTTT,CSVGSATDTQYF
TRBJ1-4,NA,few,TRBV12-3/TRBV12-4,TGTGCCAGCAGTTGGGGTGAGGGCTCTGGTGAAAAACTGTTTTTT,CASSWGEGSGEKLFF
TRBJ1-4,NA,few,TRBV21-1,TGTGCCAGCAGCAAAGAAGGGACCGATAATGAAAAACTGCTTTTT,CASSKEGTDNEKLLF
TRBJ1-2,TRBD1,NA,TRBV9,TGTGCCAGCAGCAGCCGGGACAGGGGGCCTGGCTACACCTTC,CASSSRDRGPGYTF
TRBJ2-6,NA,NA,TRBV28,TGTGCCAGCAGGTACCGGGACGCCGGCTCTGGGGCCAACGTCCTGACTTTC,CASRYRDAGSGANVLTF
TRBJ1-1,NA,NA,TRBV4-3,TGCGCCAGCACAAACCGGATCAGGGGATCCACTGAAGCTTTCTTT,CASTNRIRGSTEAFF
TRBJ2-6,NA,many,TRBV4-3,TGCGCCAGCAGCCGGAATGGGGCTGGGGCCAACGTCCTGACTTTC,CASSRNGAGANVLTF
TRBJ2-2,NA,NA,TRBV7-2,TGTGCCAGCAGCTTAGATCGGACAAAGGCCGGGGAGCTGTTTTTT,CASSLDRTKAGELFF
TRBJ2-3,NA,NA,TRBV20-1,TGCAGTGCTAGAGAGAGCGGAAACACAGATACGCAGTATTTT,CSARESGNTDTQYF
TRBJ1-1,NA,NA,TRBV3-1,TGTGCCAGCAGCTCAGTAGGCACTGAAGCTTTCTTT,CASSSVGTEAFF
TRBJ1-2,TRBD1,NA,TRBV4-2,TGTGCCAGCAGCCAAGATGGGGGACAGAACTATGGCTACACCTTC,CASSQDGGQNYGYTF
TRBJ2-1,TRBD2,NA,TRBV14,TGTGCCAGCAGCCCAGATCGAGGACTAGCGGGGGACTACAATGAGCAGTTCTTC,CASSPDRGLAGDYNEQFF
TRBJ2-1,NA,many,TRBV4-3,TGCGCCAGCAGCCAAGAAGGGGTCCCGTACAATGAGCAGTTCTTC,CASSQEGVPYNEQFF
TRBJ2-7,TRBD2,NA,TRBV4-1,TGCGCCAGCAGCCAAAGGACTAGCGGGGGGACCCTCGAGTGGGACTACGAGCAGTACTTC,CASSQRTSGGTLEWDYEQYF
TRBJ2-5,NA,NA,TRBV5-1,TGCGCCAGCAGCTTCACCTCGGAGACCCAGTACTTC,CASSFTSETQYF
TRBJ1-2,NA,few,TRBV7-9,TGTGCCAGCAGCTTAGCAGGGGGGGATCTCGCTGGCTGCACCTTC,CASSLAGGDLAGCTF
TRBJ2-6,NA,NA,TRBV7-2,TGTGCCAGCAGCTCTCTGCCCCGGGCTGGGGCCAACGTCCTGACTTTC,CASSSLPRAGANVLTF
TRBJ2-3,TRBD1,NA,TRBV10-3,TGTGCCATCACACGGGACAGGGCGGCAGATACGCAGTATTTT,CAITRDRAADTQYF
TRBJ1-1,TRBD1,NA,TRBV25-1,TGTGCCAGCAGTCCAGGGGGGGTTAAGTACACTGAAGCTTTCTTT,CASSPGGVKYTEAFF
TRBJ2-3,NA,few,TRBV11-2,TGTGCCAGCAGCTTAGGGCTCCTCACAGATACGCAGTATTTT,CASSLGLLTDTQYF
TRBJ1-4,NA,NA,TRBV9,TGTGCCAGCAGCAGAGGGGAGTGGACTAATGAAAAACTGTTTTTT,CASSRGEWTNEKLFF
TRBJ1-2,NA,NA,TRBV7-3,TGTGCCAGCAGCTTAAAGGGGGGTACTCATGGCTACACCTTC,CASSLKGGTHGYTF
TRBJ2-5,TRBD2,NA,TRBV4-1,TGCGCCAGCAGCCAAGGCCCACTAGCGGGGCAAGAGACCCAGTACTTC,CASSQGPLAGQETQYF
TRBJ2-5,TRBD2,NA,TRBV11-2,TGTGCCAGCAGCTTAGAGGTGGGACCTCACGGGGGGCAAGAGACCCAGTACTTC,CASSLEVGPHGGQETQYF
TRBJ2-7,TRBD2,few,TRBV7-2,TGTGCCAGCAGCTTATCGTGGGCTAGCGGGGTCTACGAGCAGTACTTC,CASSLSWASGVYEQYF
TRBJ2-7,NA,few,TRBV7-9,TGTGCCAGCAGCTTAGCTGCGGGGCCCTCGGGCGAGCAGTACTTC,CASSLAAGPSGEQYF
TRBJ2-7,NA,few,TRBV5-1,TGCGCCAGCAGCTTGTCCCCGTACCCATTCGAATACGAGCAGTACTTC,CASSLSPYPFEYEQYF
TRBJ2-5,TRBD2,few,TRBV7-2,TGTGCCAGCGAAAAGAGCGGGGGGGCCAAGACCCAGTACTTC,CASEKSGGAKTQYF
TRBJ1-1,NA,NA,TRBV7-9,TGTGCCAGCAGCTTAGCGGCCAGGAATGAAGCTTTCTTT,CASSLAARNEAFF
TRBJ1-2,NA,few,TRBV3-1,TGTGCCAGCAGTCAGGGACGTTGGAATGGCTACACCTTC,CASSQGRWNGYTF
TRBJ2-1,NA,few,TRBV20-1,TGCAGTGCTAGGGGATGGGGAGACCCAGTCGCCTACAATGAGCAGTTCTTC,CSARGWGDPVAYNEQFF